A single sample is the source of the 11 T cell receptor beta chains below, sequenced in a study of T cells after posttransplantation cyclophosphamide. The protocol was immunoSEQ multiplex PCR, while the TCRdb copy is restricted to in-frame clones and leaves out a portion. The table has roughly 20,000 clones, 95% to 98% seen once. Cells defined as naive were viable CD3+CD4+ or CD3+CD8+ and CCR7+CD45RA+CD45RO-CD95-CD27+CD28+. Specimen: naive CD4+ T cells sorted from PBMCs. The receptors shown here come from a man in his forties in good health, CMV-negative, and a related stem cell transplant donor.

J is TRBJ1-4 and V is TRBV5-1, with TRBD1 identical over 7 bases. V lost 0 bases, J lost 8 bases, and 13 bases stayed unmatched. The CDR3 has 17 amino acids. CDR1 is SGHRS, CDR2 YFSETQ, per germline. The CDR3 DNA reads as TGCGCCAGCAGCTTGGGCCTATTAGGGGGCGCGAAAGAAAAACTGTTTTTT. Amino acids: CASSLGLLGGAKEKLFF.

This CDR3 reads CAWRSGQFNQPQHF. CDR3 bases: TGTGCCTGGAGAAGTGGACAGTTCAATCAGCCCCAGCATTTT. This sequence joins TRBV30 and TRBJ1-5; D perhaps matches TRBD1 (6 bases). CDR3 length: 14 residues. Trimming left V 3 bases short and J 3 bases short, with 12 bases between. CDR1 GTSNPN and CDR2 SVGIG come from the germline V gene (reference sequence).

This chain connects TRBV28 to TRBJ1-5; TRBD1 matches 7 bases. V lost 5 bases to trimming and J lost 4 bases; unmatched junction nucleotides: 5. The CDR3 runs to 14 residues. Germline V gene sequence: CDR1 MDHEN, CDR2 SYDVKM. The CDR3 DNA reads as TGTGCCAGCAGTCCAGGGGGTGGGAATCAGCCCCAGCATTTT. Protein: CASSPGGGNQPQHF.

J is TRBJ1-4 and V is TRBV28; perhaps TRBD1 as D (5 bases). Deletions cut 6 bases from V and 5 bases from J, with 19 bases between. Germline lookup yields CDR1 MDHEN and CDR2 SYDVKM. The CDR3 loop spans 16 amino acids. The CDR3 bases are TGTGCCAGCAGCCGGCCTACAGGCATAAGAAATGAAAAACTGTTTTTT. The encoded protein is CASSRPTGIRNEKLFF.

This sequence joins TRBV5-6 and TRBJ2-2, with D possibly TRBD1 on 5 matching bases. The germline V gene encodes CDR1 SGHDT and CDR2 YYEEEE. The CDR3 is 14 amino acids. Between the trimmed V and J ends, which lost 1 base and 6 bases, there was a span of 10 bases. CDR3 in DNA: TGTGCCAGCAGCTTGTACAGGTTGTCCGGGGAGCTGTTTTTT. Translation: CASSLYRLSGELFF.

The V call is TRBV5-1, the J call TRBJ2-7; 9 nucleotides match TRBD1. The CDR3 has 15 residues. Germline V CDR1 and CDR2: SGHRS, YFSETQ. V lost 3 bases, J lost 4 bases, and 8 bases stayed unmatched. The CDR3 protein is CASSSPDRGPYEQYF. As DNA, the CDR3 is TGCGCCAGCAGCTCCCCGGACAGGGGTCCGTACGAGCAGTACTTC. Drawing the rest from reference TRBV5-1 and TRBJ2-7, the complete variable domain is KAGVTQTPRYLIKTRGQQVTLSCSPISGHRSVSWYQQTPGQGLQFLFEYFSETQRNKGNFPGRFSGRQFSNSRSEMNVSTLELGDSALYLCASSSPDRGPYEQYFGPGTRLTVT.

The rearrangement links TRBV21-1 to TRBJ2-7; TRBD1 was called by the table and not checked on the DNA. TRBV21-1 is tagged as a pseudogene. This CDR3 region has 18 residues. CDR3 protein: CASSPTTHSGTGLGEQYF. Written as DNA, the CDR3 is TGTGCCAGCAGCCCCACCACTCACTCCGGGACAGGGTTGGGGGAGCAGTACTTC.

This clone was found once. The rearrangement uses TRBV7-9 and TRBJ1-1, with D possibly matching TRBD1 (6 bases). Trimming took 5 bases from V and 1 from J, leaving 14 bases between them. The CDR3 runs to 15 residues. Per the germline V gene, CDR1 is SEHNR and CDR2 is FQNEAQ (reference sequence). CDR3 region: CASSPYRVGNTEAFF. In nucleotides, the CDR3 is TGTGCCAGCAGCCCTTACAGGGTGGGGAACACTGAAGCTTTCTTT.

DNA for the CDR3: TGTGCCAGCGGGGAGACTAGCGGGAGCTATGAGCAGTTCTTC. This codes for CASGETSGSYEQFF. This chain uses TRBV7-9 with TRBJ2-1; 12 nucleotides align to TRBD2. Unmatched junction bases numbered 7, after V lost 8 bases and J lost 8 bases. The CDR3 is 14 residues long. Germline values: CDR1 SEHNR, CDR2 FQNEAQ (reference sequence). Together with reference TRBV7-9 and TRBJ2-1, the CDR3 gives the full variable domain: DTGVSQNPRHKITKRGQNVTFRCDPISEHNRLYWYRQTLGQGPEFLTYFQNEAQLEKSRLLSDRFSAERPKGSFSTLEIQRTEQGDSAMYLCASGETSGSYEQFFGPGTRLTVL.

V and J are TRBV28 and TRBJ1-1; D is undetermined. The CDR3 has 11 amino acids. CDR1 and CDR2 from the germline V gene are MDHEN and SYDVKM. The ends were cut back, 6 bases at V and 2 bases at J, with 4 bases in the middle. DNA of the CDR3: TGTGCCAGCAGCGGTAACACTGAAGCTTTCTTT. Translated, it gives CASSGNTEAFF.

J is TRBJ2-7 and V is TRBV6-5, with TRBD1 as a possible D gene (6 bases). V was shortened by 3 bases and J by 3 bases, with 9 bases between the two germline ends. The length of the CDR3 is 13 residues. Germline V gene data show CDR1 as MNHEY and CDR2 as SVGAGI. The CDR3 region is CASSYSDSYEQYF. The DNA of the CDR3 is TGTGCCAGCAGTTATTCGGACAGCTACGAGCAGTACTTC.